The text below deals with one T cell receptor beta chain. The antigen remains undetermined. The sample originates from a study of cytomegalovirus exposure and HLA in healthy donors. Overall study findings and caveats: Using the classifier, cytomegalovirus status was reportedly diagnosed with high specificity and sensitivity.

V was cut by 2 bases and J by 4 bases, with 6 bases left in between. Per germline, CDR1 MGHRA and CDR2 YSYEKL. This CDR3 region has 13 residues. PCR employed 60 Vbeta and 13 Jbeta primers. Profiled with immunoSEQ multiplex PCR; TCRdb holds only in-frame clones, not every one. This table holds approximately 160,000 clones, 75% found once. V is TRBV4-1 and J is TRBJ1-5; D gene uncertain. The sequencing input was PBMCs. The clonotype was recovered from a man aged 18 to 29 in good health and CMV-seronegative. The CDR3 here is CASSQLGNQPQHF. The CDR3 nucleotides read TGCGCCAGCAGCCAACTCGGGAATCAGCCCCAGCATTTT.